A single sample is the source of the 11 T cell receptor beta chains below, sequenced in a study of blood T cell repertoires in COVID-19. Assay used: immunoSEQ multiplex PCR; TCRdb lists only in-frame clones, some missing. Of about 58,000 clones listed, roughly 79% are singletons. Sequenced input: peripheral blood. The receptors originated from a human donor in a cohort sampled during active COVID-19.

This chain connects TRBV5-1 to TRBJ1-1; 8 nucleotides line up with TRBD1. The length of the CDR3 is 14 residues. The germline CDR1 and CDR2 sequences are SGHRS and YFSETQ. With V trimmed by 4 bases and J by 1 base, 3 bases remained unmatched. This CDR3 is CASSAGTGNTEAFF. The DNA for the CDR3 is TGCGCCAGCAGCGCCGGGACAGGGAACACTGAAGCTTTCTTT.

This CDR3 is CASHGGANTEAFF. Written as DNA, the CDR3 is TGTGCCAGCCATGGGGGGGCGAACACTGAAGCTTTCTTT. The chain couples TRBV6-5 to TRBJ1-1, with a tentative D call TRBD1 (6 bases). Germline CDR1 reads MNHEY; CDR2 reads SVGAGI. The CDR3 sequence is 13 residues long. Trimming left V 8 bases short and J 1 base short, with 11 bases between.

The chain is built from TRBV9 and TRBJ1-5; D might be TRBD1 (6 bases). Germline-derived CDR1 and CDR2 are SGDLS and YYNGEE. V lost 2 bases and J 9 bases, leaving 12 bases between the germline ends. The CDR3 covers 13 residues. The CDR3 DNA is TGTGCCAGCAGCGTGACAGGTGAGGGGCCCCAGCATTTT. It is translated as CASSVTGEGPQHF.

DNA for the CDR3: TGTGCCAGCAGCTTTTCTGCCAGGGCCTACGAGCAGTACTTC. Protein product: CASSFSARAYEQYF. The chain employs TRBV11-2 and TRBJ2-7; the D gene is possibly TRBD1 (5 bases). Germline V lookup: CDR1 SGHAT, CDR2 FQNNGV. With 3 bases removed from V and 2 bases from J, the gap between germline ends came to 11 bases. This CDR3 is 14 amino acids long.

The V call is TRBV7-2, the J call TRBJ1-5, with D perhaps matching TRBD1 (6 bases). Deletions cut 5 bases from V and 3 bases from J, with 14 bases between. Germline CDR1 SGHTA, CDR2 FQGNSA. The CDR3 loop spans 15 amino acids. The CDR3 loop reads CASSPGTGYNQPQHF. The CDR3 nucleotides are TGTGCCAGCAGCCCAGGCACAGGGTACAATCAGCCCCAGCATTTT.

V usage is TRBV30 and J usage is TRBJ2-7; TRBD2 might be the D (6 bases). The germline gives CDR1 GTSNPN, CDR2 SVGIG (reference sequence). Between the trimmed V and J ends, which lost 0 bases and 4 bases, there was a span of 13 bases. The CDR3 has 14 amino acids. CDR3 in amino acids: CAWSVGGTAYEQYF. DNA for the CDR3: TGTGCCTGGAGTGTTGGCGGGACTGCTTACGAGCAGTACTTC.

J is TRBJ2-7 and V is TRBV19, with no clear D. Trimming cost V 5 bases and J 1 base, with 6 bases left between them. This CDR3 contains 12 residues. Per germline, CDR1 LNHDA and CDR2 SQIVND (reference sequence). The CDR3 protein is CASSPPSYEQYF. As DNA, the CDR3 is TGTGCCAGTAGTCCTCCTTCCTACGAGCAGTACTTC. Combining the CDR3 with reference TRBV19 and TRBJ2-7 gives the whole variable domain DGGITQSPKYLFRKEGQNVTLSCEQNLNHDAMYWYRQDPGQGLRLIYYSQIVNDFQKGDIAEGYSVSREKKESFPLTVTSAQKNPTAFYLCASSPPSYEQYFGPGTRLTVT.

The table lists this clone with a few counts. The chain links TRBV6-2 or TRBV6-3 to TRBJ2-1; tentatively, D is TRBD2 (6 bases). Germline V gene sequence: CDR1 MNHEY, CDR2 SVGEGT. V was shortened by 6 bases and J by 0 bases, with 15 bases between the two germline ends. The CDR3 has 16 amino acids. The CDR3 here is CASSREEGSSYNEQFF. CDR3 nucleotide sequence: TGTGCCAGCAGCCGAGAGGAGGGGAGCTCCTACAATGAGCAGTTCTTC.

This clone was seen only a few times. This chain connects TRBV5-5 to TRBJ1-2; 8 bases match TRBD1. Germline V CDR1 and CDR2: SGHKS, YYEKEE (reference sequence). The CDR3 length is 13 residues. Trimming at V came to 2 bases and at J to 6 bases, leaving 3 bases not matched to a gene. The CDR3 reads CASSFQGANGYTF. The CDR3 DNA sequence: TGTGCCAGCAGCTTTCAGGGGGCGAATGGCTACACCTTC.

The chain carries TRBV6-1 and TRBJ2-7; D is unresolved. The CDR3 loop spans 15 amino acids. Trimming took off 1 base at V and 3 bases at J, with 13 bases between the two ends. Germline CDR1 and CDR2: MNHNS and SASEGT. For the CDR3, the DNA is TGTGCCAGCAGTGAAGTTAACCCGGCGGACTACGAGCAGTACTTC. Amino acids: CASSEVNPADYEQYF.

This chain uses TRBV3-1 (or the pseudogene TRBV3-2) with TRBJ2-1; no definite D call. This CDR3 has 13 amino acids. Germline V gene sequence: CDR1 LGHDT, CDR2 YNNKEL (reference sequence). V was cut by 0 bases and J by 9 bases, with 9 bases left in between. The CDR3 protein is CASSQDQVREQFF. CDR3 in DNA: TGTGCCAGCAGCCAAGATCAGGTACGTGAGCAGTTCTTC.